The rows below give T cell receptor beta chains drawn from one sample of a study of T-cell memory formation after mild COVID-19. One entry per CDR3 protein results from TCRdb running MiXCR on the 5' RACE reads. The sample contains about 420,000 distinct CDR3 sequences, more than 20% of which appear only once. Sequencing was performed on PBMCs or a T cell subset sorted from them (not recorded which). The receptors derive from an adult woman who had mild COVID-19 (a few samples of this study predate the infection). Cell type and time point are not known. CDR3s include the opening cysteine and the closing phenylalanine or tryptophan. A D gene is named only where the DNA matches it firmly. The size of a clone is reported for some rows only, either as once, few or many, or as a class for expanded clones.

DNA | CDR3 | length | D | V | size | J
TGCAGCGTTGAGCTAGCGATGAGCTCCTACAATGAGCAGTTCTTC | CSVELAMSSYNEQFF | 15 | - | TRBV29-1 | - | TRBJ2-1
TGCAGTGCGAGGGACAGTTTGAAGTACGAGCAGTACTTC | CSARDSLKYEQYF | 13 | TRBD1 | TRBV20-1 | - | TRBJ2-7
TGTGCCAGCAGCTTAGATGGGGGGCACACTGAAGCTTTCTTT | CASSLDGGHTEAFF | 14 | - | TRBV7-2 | - | TRBJ1-1
TGCAGTGCTACGGCGGGGGGGGCTTACAATGAGCAGTTCTTC | CSATAGGAYNEQFF | 14 | TRBD2 | TRBV20-1 | few | TRBJ2-1
TGTGCCAGCAGCGTAGGAGGGGCGGGGGGCCAAGAGACCCAGTACTTC | CASSVGGAGGQETQYF | 16 | TRBD2 | TRBV9 | - | TRBJ2-5
TGTGCCAGCAGCTTAGAGTGGGACAGGGTCAAGAAGGATGAGCAGTTCTTC | CASSLEWDRVKKDEQFF | 17 | TRBD1 | TRBV7-8 | - | TRBJ2-1
TGTGCCAGCAGTTTAGGGACAGAGAACACTGAAGCTTTCTTT | CASSLGTENTEAFF | 14 | TRBD1 | TRBV7-9 | many | TRBJ1-1
TGTGCCACCAGCGTCCAGCTAGCGGGGTACACAGATACGCAGTATTTT | CATSVQLAGYTDTQYF | 16 | TRBD2 | TRBV15 | few | TRBJ2-3
TGTGCCAGCAGTCCGGGGAACCTACCCTATGGCTACACCTTC | CASSPGNLPYGYTF | 14 | - | TRBV6-2/TRBV6-3 | - | TRBJ1-2
TGTGCCAGCAGCTTAGGGGGTAGCGGGACTGAGCAGTTCTTC | CASSLGGSGTEQFF | 14 | TRBD2 | TRBV7-6 | - | TRBJ2-1
TGTGCCAGCAGTGGCTACAGGGGGAGTGGGCCTACTAGCAATCAGCCCCAGCATTTT | CASSGYRGSGPTSNQPQHF | 19 | TRBD1 | TRBV2 | few | TRBJ1-5
TGCGCCAGCAGCCAAGATAACCCAGCGGGCGGGGAGACCCAGTACTTC | CASSQDNPAGGETQYF | 16 | - | TRBV4-1 | - | TRBJ2-5
TGTGCCAGCAGACTCAGACCCGCCGGGGAGCTGTTTTTT | CASRLRPAGELFF | 13 | - | TRBV3-1 | few | TRBJ2-2
TGCAGCGCCCGGGACAGGGGGGAGAACGAGCAGTACTTC | CSARDRGENEQYF | 13 | TRBD1 | TRBV29-1 | few | TRBJ2-7
TGTGCCAGCAGCTCAGCCGGGACAGGGAACGAGCAGTACTTC | CASSSAGTGNEQYF | 14 | TRBD1 | TRBV7-9 | few | TRBJ2-7
TGTGCCACCGGGACAAGTCTGGCAGATACGCAGTATTTT | CATGTSLADTQYF | 13 | - | TRBV24-1 | - | TRBJ2-3
TGCAGTGCCGGCACCTCACCCCTCCACTTT | CSAGTSPLHF | 10 | - | TRBV20-1 | - | TRBJ1-6
TGTGCCAGCAGTACCCGCGGGGAAGGCACAGATACGCAGTATTTT | CASSTRGEGTDTQYF | 15 | - | TRBV7-9 | - | TRBJ2-3
TGTGCCTGGAATTTGCAGGTCAACGTCCTGACTTTC | CAWNLQVNVLTF | 12 | - | TRBV30 | - | TRBJ2-6
TGTGCCACCAGTGATTTAGGGGGTACCTACAATGAGCAGTTCTTC | CATSDLGGTYNEQFF | 15 | - | TRBV24-1 | - | TRBJ2-1
TGTGCCAGCAGCCAGGCCCCGTCGAACACCGGGGAGCTGTTTTTT | CASSQAPSNTGELFF | 15 | - | TRBV6-6 | - | TRBJ2-2
TGCAGTGCTCCCGGGACACCTAACACCGGGGAGCTGTTTTTT | CSAPGTPNTGELFF | 14 | - | TRBV20-1 | - | TRBJ2-2
TGTGCCAGCAGTTTCGTAACCGGACTAGCGGGATATCCCGGGGCCAACGTCCTGACTTTC | CASSFVTGLAGYPGANVLTF | 20 | TRBD2 | TRBV12-3/TRBV12-4 | - | TRBJ2-6
TGTGCCAGCATACCCTGGACAGGACCAAACGCTTTCTTT | CASIPWTGPNAFF | 13 | TRBD1 | TRBV2 | - | TRBJ1-1
TGTGCCAGCAGCGCCACAGACCGGGCCTCCCGCAATCAGCCCCAGCATTTT | CASSATDRASRNQPQHF | 17 | - | TRBV9 | - | TRBJ1-5
TGTGCCAGCAGCCAGGTTGGGTACTCAGATACGCAGTATTTT | CASSQVGYSDTQYF | 14 | - | TRBV4-2 | - | TRBJ2-3